This T cell receptor beta chain appears in the sequencing data of a study of shared clonotypes between healthy human individuals. CDR1 and CDR2 (germline): LGHNA, YSLEER. The CDR3 sequence is 15 residues long. V lost 1 base, J lost 10 bases, and 9 bases stayed unmatched. Only in-frame clones appear in the TCRdb table, and some are missing; sequencing was by immunoSEQ multiplex PCR. The table shows roughly 490,000 clones, with less than 80% occurring only once. The sequencing sample was made of PBMCs. The clonotype was recovered from a woman in her thirties or forties in good health. Some clones in this sample may be carry-over from other donors' samples. The chain combines TRBV4-3 with TRBJ2-1; 8 nucleotides match TRBD2. The CDR3 DNA reads as TGCGCCAGCAGCCAAGTCGGGAGGGCCGTACGAGAGCAGTTCTTC. Translation gives CASSQVGRAVREQFF.